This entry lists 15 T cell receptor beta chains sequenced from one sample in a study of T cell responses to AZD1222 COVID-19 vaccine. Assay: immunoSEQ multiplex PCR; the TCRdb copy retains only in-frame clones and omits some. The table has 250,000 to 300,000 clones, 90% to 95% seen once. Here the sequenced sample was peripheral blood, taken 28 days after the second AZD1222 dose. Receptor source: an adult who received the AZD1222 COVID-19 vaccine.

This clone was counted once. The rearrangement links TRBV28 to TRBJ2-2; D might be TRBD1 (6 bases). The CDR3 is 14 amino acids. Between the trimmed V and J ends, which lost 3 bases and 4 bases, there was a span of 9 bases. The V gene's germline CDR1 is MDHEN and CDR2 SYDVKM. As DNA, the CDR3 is TGTGCCAGCAGTTTCGGACAGTCCACCGGGGAGCTGTTTTTT. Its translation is CASSFGQSTGELFF.

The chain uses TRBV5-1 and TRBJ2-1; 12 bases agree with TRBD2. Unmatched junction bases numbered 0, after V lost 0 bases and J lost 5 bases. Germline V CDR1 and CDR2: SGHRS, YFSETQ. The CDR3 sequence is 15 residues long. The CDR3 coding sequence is TGCGCCAGCAGCTTGGGGACTAGCGGGAACAATGAGCAGTTCTTC. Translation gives CASSLGTSGNNEQFF. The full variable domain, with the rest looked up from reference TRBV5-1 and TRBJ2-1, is KAGVTQTPRYLIKTRGQQVTLSCSPISGHRSVSWYQQTPGQGLQFLFEYFSETQRNKGNFPGRFSGRQFSNSRSEMNVSTLELGDSALYLCASSLGTSGNNEQFFGPGTRLTVL.

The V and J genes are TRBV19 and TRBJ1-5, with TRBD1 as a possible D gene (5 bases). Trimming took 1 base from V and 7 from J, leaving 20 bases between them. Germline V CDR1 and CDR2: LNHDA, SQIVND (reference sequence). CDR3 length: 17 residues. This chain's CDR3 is CASSIGGLGPREQPQHF. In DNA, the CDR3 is TGTGCCAGTAGTATAGGGGGGTTGGGCCCCCGGGAACAGCCCCAGCATTTT.

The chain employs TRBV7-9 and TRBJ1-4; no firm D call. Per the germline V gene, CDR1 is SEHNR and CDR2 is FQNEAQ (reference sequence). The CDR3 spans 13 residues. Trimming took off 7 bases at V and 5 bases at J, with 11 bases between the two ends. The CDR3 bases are TGTGCCAGCACCCACGGAGGAAATGAAAAACTGTTTTTT. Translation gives CASTHGGNEKLFF.

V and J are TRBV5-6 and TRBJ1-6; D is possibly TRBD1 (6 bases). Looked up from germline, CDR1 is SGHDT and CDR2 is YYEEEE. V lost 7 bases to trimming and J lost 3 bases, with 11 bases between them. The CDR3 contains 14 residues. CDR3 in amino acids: CASQGTLYNSPLHF. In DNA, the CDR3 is TGTGCCAGCCAGGGGACACTCTATAATTCACCCCTCCACTTT.

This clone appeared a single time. The CDR3 spells CASSPIAGTAGGNTIYF. In nucleotides, the CDR3 is TGTGCCAGCAGCCCCATCGCCGGGACAGCTGGTGGAAACACCATATATTTT. V and J are TRBV7-2 and TRBJ1-3; 7 positions match TRBD1. The germline V gene has CDR1 SGHTA and CDR2 FQGNSA. The CDR3 covers 17 residues. Trimming cost V 5 bases and J 3 bases; bases outside gene matches: 13.

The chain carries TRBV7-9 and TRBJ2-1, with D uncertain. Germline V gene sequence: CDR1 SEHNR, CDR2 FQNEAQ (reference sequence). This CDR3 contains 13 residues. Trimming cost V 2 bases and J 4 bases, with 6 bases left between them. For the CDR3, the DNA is TGTGCCAGCAGCTTAATAGCTTACAATGAGCAGTTCTTC. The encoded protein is CASSLIAYNEQFF.

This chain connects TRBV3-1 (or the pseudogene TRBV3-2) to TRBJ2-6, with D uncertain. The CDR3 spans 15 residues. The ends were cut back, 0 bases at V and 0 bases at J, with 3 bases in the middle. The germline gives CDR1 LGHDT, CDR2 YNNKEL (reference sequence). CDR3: CASSQDGSGANVLTF. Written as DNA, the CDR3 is TGTGCCAGCAGCCAAGATGGCTCTGGGGCCAACGTCCTGACTTTC.

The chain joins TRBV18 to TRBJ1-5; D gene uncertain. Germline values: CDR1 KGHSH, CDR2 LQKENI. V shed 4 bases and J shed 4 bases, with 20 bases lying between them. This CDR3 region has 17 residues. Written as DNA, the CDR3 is TGTGCCAGCTCACTCGCGACCGGAGACGGACTGAATCAGCCCCAGCATTTT. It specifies CASSLATGDGLNQPQHF. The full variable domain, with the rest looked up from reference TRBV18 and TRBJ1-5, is NAGVMQNPRHLVRRRGQEARLRCSPMKGHSHVYWYRQLPEEGLKFMVYLQKENIIDESGMPKERFSAEFPKEGPSILRIQQVVRGDSAAYFCASSLATGDGLNQPQHFGDGTRLSIL.

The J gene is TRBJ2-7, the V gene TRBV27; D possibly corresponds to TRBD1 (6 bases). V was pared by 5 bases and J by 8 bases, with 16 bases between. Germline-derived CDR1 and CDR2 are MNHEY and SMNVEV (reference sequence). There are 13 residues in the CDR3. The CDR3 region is CASSHNHRAQQYF. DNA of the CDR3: TGTGCCAGCAGTCACAATCACAGGGCTCAGCAGTACTTC.

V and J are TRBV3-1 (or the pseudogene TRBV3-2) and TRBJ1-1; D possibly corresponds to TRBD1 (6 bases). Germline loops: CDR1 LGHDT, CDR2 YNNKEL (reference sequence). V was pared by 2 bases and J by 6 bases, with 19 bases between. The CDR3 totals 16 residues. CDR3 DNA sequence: TGTGCCAGCAGCCAAAGGGGGGAGCTGGCGGGAGCTGAAGCTTTCTTT. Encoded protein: CASSQRGELAGAEAFF.

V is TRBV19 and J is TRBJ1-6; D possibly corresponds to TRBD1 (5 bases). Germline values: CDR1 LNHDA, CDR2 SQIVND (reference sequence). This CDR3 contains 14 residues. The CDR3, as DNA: TGTGGTGCAGGGTCTGGCTCCTATAATTCACCCCTCCACTTT. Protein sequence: CGAGSGSYNSPLHF.

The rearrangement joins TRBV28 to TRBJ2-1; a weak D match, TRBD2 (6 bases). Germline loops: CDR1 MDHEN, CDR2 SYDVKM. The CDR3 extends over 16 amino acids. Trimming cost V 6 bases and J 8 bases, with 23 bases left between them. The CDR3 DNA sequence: TGTGCCAGCAGCCCCTGGGCGGTCCGGAGGGTCGATGAGCAGTTCTTC. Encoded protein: CASSPWAVRRVDEQFF.

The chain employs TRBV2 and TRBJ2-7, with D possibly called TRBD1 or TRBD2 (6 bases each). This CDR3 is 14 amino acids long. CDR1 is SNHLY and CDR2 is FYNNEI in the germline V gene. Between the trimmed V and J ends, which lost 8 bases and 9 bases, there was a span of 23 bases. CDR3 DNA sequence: TGTGCCAGCCACCGAACTGGGGGGCCGGCAGGGCAGTACTTC. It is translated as CASHRTGGPAGQYF.

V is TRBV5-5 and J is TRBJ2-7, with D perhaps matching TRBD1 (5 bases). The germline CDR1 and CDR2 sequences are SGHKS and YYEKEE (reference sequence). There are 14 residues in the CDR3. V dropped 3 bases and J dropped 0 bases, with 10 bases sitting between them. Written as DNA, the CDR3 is TGTGCCAGCAGCTCGGACATAAACTCCTACGAGCAGTACTTC. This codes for CASSSDINSYEQYF.